This passage covers 23 T cell receptor beta chains from one sample sequenced in a study of shared clonotypes between healthy human individuals (dated by TCRdb to the early 2020s). Libraries came from the immunoSEQ multiplex PCR assay. Not all clones reach the TCRdb copy of this immuneACCESS table, which keeps in-frame sequences only. Checked studies attribute under half of the gap to unresolved V genes and leave the rest unexplained. The sample table shows more than 2,000,000 clones, and 80% to 95% are seen once. The ten largest clones add up to 0.39% of the sample. Sequenced input: naive CD4+ T cells from PBMCs. Read against the paper, the sample's cell subset or site label means: CD45RA+ positively selected. Receptors originate from a man younger than 35 in good health. Some clones in this sample may be carry-over from other donors' samples.

This clone turned up a few times. V and J are TRBV28 and TRBJ1-1, with D uncertain. V was pared by 2 bases and J by 10 bases, with 11 bases between. CDR1 is MDHEN and CDR2 is SYDVKM in the germline V gene. The CDR3 covers 12 residues. CDR3 DNA: TGTGCCAGCAGTTTAGTCTTCATCCCAGCTTTCTTT. Protein product: CASSLVFIPAFF.

Comments on this clone: Other DNA sequences in this sample translate to the same CDR3. The rearrangement joins TRBV28 to TRBJ2-7; D uncertain. This CDR3 is built from 11 residues. Germline V gives CDR1 MDHEN, CDR2 SYDVKM. Trimming pared 6 bases from V and 4 bases from J, leaving 7 bases between. CDR3 protein: CASSLGYEQYF. The CDR3 nucleotides read TGTGCCAGCAGCTTGGGGTACGAGCAGTACTTC.

The chain links TRBV4-1 to TRBJ2-4, with D perhaps matching TRBD2 (5 bases). V lost 0 bases and J 1 base, leaving 16 bases between the germline ends. Germline assignment: CDR1 MGHRA and CDR2 YSYEKL. The CDR3 loop spans 18 amino acids. DNA of the CDR3: TGCGCCAGCAGCCAAGATCGATCAGCGGATAAGGCCAAAAACATTCAGTACTTC. Translated, it gives CASSQDRSADKAKNIQYF.

This chain links TRBV28 with TRBJ2-7, with D tentatively TRBD1 (6 bases). Germline V gene sequence: CDR1 MDHEN, CDR2 SYDVKM. The CDR3 is made up of 14 amino acids. V was shortened by 6 bases and J by 5 bases, with 17 bases between the two germline ends. The CDR3 DNA follows: TGTGCCAGCAGATCCGGGACACCTCGGAACGAGCAGTACTTC. It codes for CASRSGTPRNEQYF.

The V and J genes are TRBV19 and TRBJ1-1; TRBD1 might be the D (6 bases). V shed 5 bases and J shed 8 bases, with 18 bases lying between them. CDR1 and CDR2 from the germline V gene are LNHDA and SQIVND (reference sequence). The CDR3 length is 14 residues. Here the CDR3 reads CASSPQGPQYEAFF. In DNA form, the CDR3 reads TGTGCCAGTAGTCCCCAGGGGCCACAGTACGAAGCTTTCTTT.

The rearrangement uses TRBV5-8 and TRBJ2-3; the match to TRBD2 covers 10 bases. The CDR3 spans 15 residues. The V and J ends lost 3 bases and 6 bases, in that order; junction bases with no gene match: 7. Germline lookup yields CDR1 SGHTS and CDR2 YDEGEE. The CDR3 sequence is CASSSSGRAADTQYF. The CDR3 DNA follows: TGTGCCAGCAGCTCGAGCGGGAGGGCAGCCGATACGCAGTATTTT.

The chain is built from TRBV10-2 and TRBJ2-1; D is perhaps TRBD1 or TRBD2 (5 bases each). The germline gives CDR1 WSHSY, CDR2 SAAADI. Between the trimmed V and J ends, which lost 8 bases and 7 bases, there was a span of 18 bases. The CDR3 is made up of 14 amino acids. The CDR3 DNA reads TGCGCCAGCCGTGTGGGGGTAGGGTTTAATGAGCAGTTCTTC. It codes for CASRVGVGFNEQFF.

The chain uses TRBV5-4 and TRBJ1-1, with 9 bases identical to TRBD1. The CDR3 sequence is 15 residues long. J gave up 1 base and V 7 bases, and 8 bases lay outside the gene matches. Germline V gene data show CDR1 as SGHNT and CDR2 as YYREEE (reference sequence). The CDR3 region has the DNA TGTGCCAGCTACAGGGGGCGGGCAGGGAACACTGAAGCTTTCTTT. Its protein product is CASYRGRAGNTEAFF.

The V gene is TRBV6-1, the J gene TRBJ1-4; the match to TRBD1 covers 9 bases. Germline trimming cut 3 bases from V and 7 bases from J; bases unmatched to any gene: 9. Per the germline V gene, CDR1 is MNHNS and CDR2 is SASEGT. The CDR3 extends over 16 amino acids. The CDR3, as DNA: TGTGCCAGCAGTGACGGGACAGGGTCCGTAAGTGAAAAACTGTTTTTT. This codes for CASSDGTGSVSEKLFF.

J is TRBJ2-5 and V is TRBV19; D is possibly TRBD2 (5 bases). The CDR3 extends over 16 amino acids. Per germline, CDR1 LNHDA and CDR2 SQIVND (reference sequence). The V end lost 3 bases, the J end lost 2 bases, and 16 bases lay between the germline ends. CDR3 DNA: TGTGCCAGTAGTATGACGGCTAGCCTTCTACAAGAGACCCAGTACTTC. This sequence encodes CASSMTASLLQETQYF. Based on the CDR3 plus reference TRBV19 and TRBJ2-5, the full variable domain is DGGITQSPKYLFRKEGQNVTLSCEQNLNHDAMYWYRQDPGQGLRLIYYSQIVNDFQKGDIAEGYSVSREKKESFPLTVTSAQKNPTAFYLCASSMTASLLQETQYFGPGTRLLVL.

V gene TRBV6-5 combines with J gene TRBJ1-2; 7 bases agree with TRBD1. V dropped 5 bases and J dropped 3; count of bases not matched to a gene: 9. The CDR3 totals 15 residues. Germline CDR1 reads MNHEY; CDR2 reads SVGAGI. The DNA of the CDR3 is TGTGCCAGCAGTCCTAAGGGGGCCGTCCACTATGGCTACACCTTC. Translated, it gives CASSPKGAVHYGYTF.

J is TRBJ1-5 and V is TRBV6-4, with unresolved D. Germline CDR1 MRHNA, CDR2 SNTAGT. The CDR3 is 12 amino acids. V lost 0 bases and J lost 11, with 8 bases in between. CDR3 residues: CASSDSNGAQHF. In nucleotides, the CDR3 is TGTGCCAGCAGTGACTCGAACGGCGCCCAGCATTTT.

This chain joins TRBV5-1 and TRBJ2-1; 13 bases agree with TRBD2. With 4 bases clipped from V and 9 bases from J, the junction kept 7 bases outside the gene matches. The CDR3 loop spans 15 amino acids. The germline CDR1 and CDR2 sequences are SGHRS and YFSETQ. CDR3 residues: CASSTGLAGMGEQFF. CDR3 in DNA: TGCGCCAGCAGCACGGGACTAGCGGGAATGGGTGAGCAGTTCTTC.

V and J are TRBV6-1 and TRBJ2-2; 10 bases line up with TRBD1. There are 18 residues in the CDR3. Per germline, CDR1 MNHNS and CDR2 SASEGT. V was pared by 4 bases and J by 3 bases, with 11 bases of the junction left unmatched. The CDR3 sequence: CASSGQGALSMDTGELFF. The DNA of the CDR3 is TGTGCCAGCAGTGGACAGGGGGCGCTTTCTATGGACACCGGGGAGCTGTTTTTT.

This sequence joins TRBV11-3 and TRBJ2-1; the D is unclear. V was pared by 8 bases and J by 6 bases, with 11 bases between. The CDR3 is made up of 12 amino acids. CDR1 and CDR2 from the germline V gene are SGHNT and YENEEA. The CDR3 DNA reads TGTGCCAGCTCCGTTACCGGCAATGAGCAGTTCTTC. It codes for CASSVTGNEQFF.

This chain connects TRBV6-5 to TRBJ1-2; D is uncertain. The CDR3 spans 13 residues. The V and J ends lost 6 bases and 7 bases respectively, with 15 bases between them. The germline V gene encodes CDR1 MNHEY and CDR2 SVGAGI. CDR3 DNA: TGTGCCAGCAGATCCCCCGGACTGGTTGGCTACACCTTC. This translates into CASRSPGLVGYTF.

The V gene is TRBV7-2, the J gene TRBJ2-3; D might be TRBD1 (6 bases). The CDR3 is made up of 13 amino acids. With 5 bases removed from V and 1 base from J, the gap between germline ends came to 7 bases. The germline V gene has CDR1 SGHTA and CDR2 FQGNSA. The CDR3 DNA reads as TGTGCCAGCAGCCACAGGGGCACAGATACGCAGTATTTT. Translated: CASSHRGTDTQYF.

CDR3 sequence (DNA): TGCGCCAGCAGCCGGGGGACAGGGGTAGGGGTTAGTGATGAGCAGTTCTTC. Protein product: CASSRGTGVGVSDEQFF. The chain is built from TRBV4-1 and TRBJ2-1; 10 bases match TRBD1. The germline gives CDR1 MGHRA, CDR2 YSYEKL. This CDR3 is built from 17 residues. Trimming at V came to 4 bases and at J to 8 bases, leaving 14 bases not matched to a gene.

V is TRBV9 and J is TRBJ2-1, with TRBD2 as a possible D gene (5 bases). Germline loops: CDR1 SGDLS, CDR2 YYNGEE. The V end was cut by 0 bases, the J end by 2 bases, with 12 bases between. This CDR3 spans 16 amino acids. The CDR3 coding sequence is TGTGCCAGCAGCGTAGAAAAGCGGCCAACCTACAATGAGCAGTTCTTC. Protein product: CASSVEKRPTYNEQFF.

The chain uses TRBV5-1 and TRBJ2-3; tentative D call: TRBD2 (6 bases). CDR1 is SGHRS and CDR2 is YFSETQ in the germline V gene. Trimming took off 3 bases at V and 2 bases at J, with 13 bases between the two ends. This CDR3 has 15 residues. The CDR3 sequence: CASSSGPSATDTQYF. The CDR3 nucleotides are TGCGCCAGCAGCTCTGGACCTAGCGCCACAGATACGCAGTATTTT.

J is TRBJ1-1 and V is TRBV27; tentatively, D is TRBD1 (6 bases). Germline V gives CDR1 MNHEY, CDR2 SMNVEV (reference sequence). V was clipped by 9 bases and J by 5 bases, with 19 bases between them. This CDR3 has 14 residues. The CDR3 spells CASRQDRERTEAFF. The CDR3, as DNA: TGTGCCAGTAGACAGGACCGCGAGAGGACTGAAGCTTTCTTT.

This chain joins TRBV7-2 and TRBJ2-3; 9 nucleotides line up with TRBD2. Trimming removed 5 bases from V and 4 bases from J; junction bases left unmatched: 4. Looked up from germline, CDR1 is SGHTA and CDR2 is FQGNSA. The CDR3 length is 14 residues. CDR3: CASSLGLAADTQYF. The CDR3 DNA sequence: TGTGCCAGCAGCCTGGGACTAGCTGCAGATACGCAGTATTTT.

On this clone: Other nucleotide sequences from this sample produce the same CDR3. The chain links TRBV7-2 to TRBJ2-2, with no clear D. Germline V gene sequence: CDR1 SGHTA, CDR2 FQGNSA. The CDR3 covers 13 residues. Trimming took 4 bases from V and 5 from J, leaving 8 bases between them. DNA of the CDR3: TGTGCCAGCAGCTCCGGTGGGACCGGGGAGCTGTTTTTT. Protein: CASSSGGTGELFF.